The sequence of this T cell receptor (beta chain) was determined in a study of blood T cell repertoires in COVID-19. The V gene lost 3 bases and the J gene lost 5 bases, with 16 bases spanning the gap. CDR3 length: 14 amino acids. Germline values: CDR1 GTSNPN, CDR2 SVGIG (reference sequence). Profiled with immunoSEQ multiplex PCR; TCRdb holds only in-frame clones, not every one. Seen here are 180,000 or so clones, roughly 87% observed once, and the top ten hold approximately 8.7%. Input material: peripheral blood. J is TRBJ2-5 and V is TRBV30, with TRBD2 as a possible D gene (5 bases). This clonotype was obtained from a woman in her 70s with acute or convalescent COVID-19. This CDR3 is CAWSFTGSDETQYF. CDR3 nucleotides: TGTGCCTGGAGCTTTACGGGTAGCGACGAGACCCAGTACTTC.